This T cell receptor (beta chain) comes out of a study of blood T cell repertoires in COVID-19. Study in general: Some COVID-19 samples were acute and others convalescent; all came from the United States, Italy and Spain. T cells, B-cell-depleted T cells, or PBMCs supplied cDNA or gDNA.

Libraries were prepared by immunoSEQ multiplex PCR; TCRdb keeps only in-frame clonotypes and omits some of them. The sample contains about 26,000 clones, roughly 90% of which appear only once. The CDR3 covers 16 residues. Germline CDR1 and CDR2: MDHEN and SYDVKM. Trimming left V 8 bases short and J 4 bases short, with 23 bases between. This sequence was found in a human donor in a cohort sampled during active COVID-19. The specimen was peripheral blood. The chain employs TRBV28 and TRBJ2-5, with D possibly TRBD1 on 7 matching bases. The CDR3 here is CASGGAEQGRRETQYF. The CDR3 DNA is TGTGCCAGCGGTGGGGCCGAACAGGGGAGGCGAGAGACCCAGTACTTC.